This T cell receptor beta chain is from a study of T cells in severe cutaneous drug reactions (dated by TCRdb to the late 2010s). Regarding the complete study: Patients were recruited between about 2011 and 2019 from Taiwan, Thailand and a European registry network. Only patients with a probable or definite SJS/TEN or DRESS diagnosis by RegiSCAR criteria were enrolled. Assignment of the culprit drug relied on both the Naranjo algorithm and the ALDEN drug causality algorithm. Blister fluids/cells, PBMC and other biological samples were taken from patients in the acute stage or the recovery stage. Bulk TCR sequencing was combined with single-cell sequencing, quantitative PCR validation, functional assays and transgenic mouse experiments. Libraries used iRepertoire multiplex PCR; authors cited a comparison showing similar capture of abundant clonotypes across iRepertoire and 5' RACE methods with or without UMI.

From cysteine to phenylalanine, the CDR3 is 13 amino acids long. The coding DNA is unavailable. According to the germline V gene, CDR1 reads MDHEN and CDR2 reads SYDVKM. Sequenced donors were patients with carbamazepine-induced Stevens-Johnson syndrome or toxic epidermal necrolysis (CBZ-SJS/TEN). Peripheral blood repertoires came from CBZ-SJS/TEN patients of Han Chinese (roughly five) and European (about 6) origin. To search for drug-specific clonotypes, the T cell receptor repertoires of patients with drug-induced severe cutaneous adverse reactions were profiled by next-generation sequencing. The RNA was isolated from either blister cells of skin lesions or peripheral blood mononuclear cells. General findings and caveats noted by the study authors: A public TCRbeta CDR3, present at a mean of around 14% in all seven CBZ-SJS/TEN blister samples, was undetectable or scarce in PBMC from tolerant controls and healthy donors. A strong increase in TRBV12-4 usage was observed in CBZ-SJS/TEN patients, with averages of approximately 30% in blister cells and approximately 4.6% in PBMC. The authors stated that further study is still needed to find out whether the public TCR applies more generally to SJS/TEN caused by other drugs.

Remarks on this clonotype: The target of this receptor is not known.

For both bulk and single-cell sequencing, libraries were prepared with the iRepertoire multiplex PCR system using TCR subtype-specific primers. Multiplex PCR with primers aimed at the V, D and J gene regions produced the bulk TCR beta libraries. Approximately 95-500 ng of RNA per sample was used as input for bulk TCR library preparation. An Illumina MiSeq was used to sequence bulk TCR beta amplicons. The authors processed their data as follows. Sample misassignments and low-quality sequencing reads were filtered out during quality control steps. CDR3 was defined as the amino acids between the V-gene Y[YFLI]C motif and the J-segment [FW]GXGT motif. TRBV and TRBJ gene assignments and CDR3 clonotypes followed the IMGT database. Per-sample TRBV expression was normalized to the mean of the same gene in PBMC from just under 45 healthy donors. After the reads were reprocessed by TCRdb, one entry was made per CDR3 protein sequence, with no DNA. These V and J calls originate from TCRdb's pipeline instead of the authors' own analysis. The record for this sample contains 20,000 to 25,000 distinct CDR3 sequences. The ten largest make up under 8.5% of the sample.

Material for sequencing was PBMCs. The V and J genes are TRBV28 and TRBJ1-1; absent DNA, TCRdb's TRBD1 call cannot be checked. The sequence came from a human donor with toxic epidermal necrolysis, a severe cutaneous drug reaction. This receptor carries the CDR3 CASSEGEYTEAFF.